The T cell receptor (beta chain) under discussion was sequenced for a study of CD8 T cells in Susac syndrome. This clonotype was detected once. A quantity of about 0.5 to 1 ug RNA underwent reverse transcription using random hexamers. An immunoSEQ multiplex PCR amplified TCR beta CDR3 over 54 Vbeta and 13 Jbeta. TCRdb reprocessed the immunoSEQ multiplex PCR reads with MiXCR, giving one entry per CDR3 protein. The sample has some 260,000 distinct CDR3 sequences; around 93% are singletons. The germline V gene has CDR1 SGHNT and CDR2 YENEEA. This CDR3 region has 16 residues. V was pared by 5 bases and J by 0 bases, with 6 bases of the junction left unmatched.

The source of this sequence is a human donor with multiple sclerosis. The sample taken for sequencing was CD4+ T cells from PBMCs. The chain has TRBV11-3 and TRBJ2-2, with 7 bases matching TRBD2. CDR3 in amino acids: CASSQGLHSNTGELFF. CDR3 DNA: TGTGCCAGCAGCCAGGGACTACATTCGAACACCGGGGAGCTGTTTTTT.